Listed here are 3 T cell receptor beta chains from one sample, sequenced in a study of blood T cell repertoires in COVID-19. TCRdb keeps only in-frame clones here, not all; method: immunoSEQ multiplex PCR. The sample holds approximately 25,000 clones; about 72% are singletons and the top ten take 40% to 45%. What was sequenced was peripheral blood. Source of these receptors: a woman older than 75 with acute or convalescent COVID-19.

V is TRBV7-8 and J is TRBJ2-1; 9 nucleotides match TRBD1. The CDR3 extends over 15 amino acids. Germline V gives CDR1 SGHVS, CDR2 FQNEAQ. V shed 4 bases and J 15 bases; nucleotides not matched to a gene: 16. The DNA for the CDR3 is TGTGCCAGCAGCTCCCTTTCCGACAGGGGGGGAAAATCGTTCTTC. Translated, it gives CASSSLSDRGGKSFF.

This clone came up a few times. DNA for the CDR3: TGCAGCGCTTACGCCGGCGGGAGTGGGGGAGATACGCAGTATTTT. Protein sequence: CSAYAGGSGGDTQYF. The chain carries TRBV29-1 and TRBJ2-3, with 7 bases aligning to TRBD2. CDR1 is SQVTM, CDR2 ANQGSEA, per germline. This CDR3 has 15 residues. Trimming removed 7 bases from V and 5 bases from J; junction bases left unmatched: 15.

The J gene is TRBJ1-5, the V gene TRBV19; no clear D gene. Germline V lookup: CDR1 LNHDA, CDR2 SQIVND (reference sequence). The CDR3 is 12 residues long. Trimming shortened V by 4 bases and J by 4 bases, and 5 bases separated the two germline ends. This chain's CDR3 is CASSNANQPQHF. CDR3 nucleotide sequence: TGTGCCAGTAGTAACGCGAATCAGCCCCAGCATTTT.